The T cell receptor (beta chain) described here comes from a study of response to subunit inactivated influenza vaccine. General observations from the study: The authors suggested that few new T cells are recruited per seasonal influenza vaccination.

TCRdb analysed the RT-PCR reads with MiXCR anew, one entry per CDR3 protein. The repertoire has 860,000 or so distinct CDR3 sequences, roughly 20% of them found once; the top ten carry roughly 10%. The CDR3 loop spans 15 amino acids. The ends were cut back, 2 bases at V and 0 bases at J, with 14 bases in the middle. In germline, CDR1 is DFQATT, CDR2 SNEGSKA (reference sequence). Comments on this clonotype: Its cognate antigen is unknown.

The source is a man aged 45 to 65 who received an inactivated influenza vaccine. The material sequenced was PBMCs from blood, taken more than 4 days after vaccination. This chain links TRBV20-1 with TRBJ2-7; D is unresolved. The CDR3 nucleotides are TGCAGTGCTAGACGCTGGGTCTACAGCTCCTACGAGCAGTACTTC. Encoded protein: CSARRWVYSSYEQYF.